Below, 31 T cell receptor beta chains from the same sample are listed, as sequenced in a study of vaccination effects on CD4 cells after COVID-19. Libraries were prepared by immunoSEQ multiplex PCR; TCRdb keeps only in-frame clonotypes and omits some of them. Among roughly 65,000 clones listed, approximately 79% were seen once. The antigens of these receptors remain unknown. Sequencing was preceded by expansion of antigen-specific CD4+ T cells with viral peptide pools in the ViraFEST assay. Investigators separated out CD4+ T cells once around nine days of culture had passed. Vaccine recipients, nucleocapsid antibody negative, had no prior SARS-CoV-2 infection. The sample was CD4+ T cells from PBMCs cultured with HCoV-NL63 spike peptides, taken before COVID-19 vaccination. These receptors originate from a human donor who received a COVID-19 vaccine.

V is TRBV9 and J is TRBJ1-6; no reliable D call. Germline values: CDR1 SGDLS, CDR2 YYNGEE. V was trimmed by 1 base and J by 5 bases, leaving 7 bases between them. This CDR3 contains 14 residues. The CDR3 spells CASSVRGDNSPLHF. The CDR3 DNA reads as TGTGCCAGCAGCGTACGCGGCGATAATTCACCCCTCCACTTT.

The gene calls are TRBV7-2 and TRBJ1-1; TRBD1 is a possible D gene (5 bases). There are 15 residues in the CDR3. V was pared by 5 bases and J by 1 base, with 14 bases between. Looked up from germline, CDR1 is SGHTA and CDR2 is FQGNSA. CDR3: CASSLWDGQNTEAFF. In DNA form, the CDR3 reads TGTGCCAGCAGCCTATGGGACGGGCAGAACACTGAAGCTTTCTTT.

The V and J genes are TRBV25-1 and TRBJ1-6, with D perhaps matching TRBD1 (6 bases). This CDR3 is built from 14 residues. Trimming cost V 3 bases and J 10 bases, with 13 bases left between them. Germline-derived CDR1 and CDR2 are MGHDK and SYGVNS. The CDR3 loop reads CASSDGGSFSPLHF. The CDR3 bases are TGTGCCAGCAGTGACGGGGGCAGTTTCTCACCCCTCCACTTT.

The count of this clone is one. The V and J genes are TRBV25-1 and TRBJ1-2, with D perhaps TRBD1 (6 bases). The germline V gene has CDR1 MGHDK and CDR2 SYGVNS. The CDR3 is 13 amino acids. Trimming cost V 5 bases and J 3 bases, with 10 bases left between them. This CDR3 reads CASSPRQDYGYTF. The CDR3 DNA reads TGTGCCAGCAGTCCTCGACAGGACTATGGCTACACCTTC.

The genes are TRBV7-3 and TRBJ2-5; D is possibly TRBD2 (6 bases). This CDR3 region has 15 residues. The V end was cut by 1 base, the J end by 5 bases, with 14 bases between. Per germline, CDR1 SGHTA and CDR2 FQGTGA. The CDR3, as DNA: TGTGCCAGCAGCTTAAATGCCGGGGGTGGTGAGACCCAGTACTTC. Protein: CASSLNAGGGETQYF.

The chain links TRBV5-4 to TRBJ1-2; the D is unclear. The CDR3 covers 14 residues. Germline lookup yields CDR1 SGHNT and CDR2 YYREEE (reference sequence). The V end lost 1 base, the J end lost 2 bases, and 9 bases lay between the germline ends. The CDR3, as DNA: TGTGCCAGCAGCTTGACCACCCTGAACTATGGCTACACCTTC. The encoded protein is CASSLTTLNYGYTF.

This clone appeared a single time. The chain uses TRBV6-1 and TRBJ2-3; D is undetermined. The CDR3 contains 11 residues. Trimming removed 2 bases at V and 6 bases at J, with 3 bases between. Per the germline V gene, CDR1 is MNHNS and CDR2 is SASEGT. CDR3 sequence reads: CASSEIDTQYF. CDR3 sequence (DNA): TGTGCCAGCAGTGAAATTGATACGCAGTATTTT.

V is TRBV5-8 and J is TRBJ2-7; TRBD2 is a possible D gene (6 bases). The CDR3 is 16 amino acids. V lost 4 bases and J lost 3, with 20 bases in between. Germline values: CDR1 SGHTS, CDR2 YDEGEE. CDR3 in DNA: TGTGCCAGCAGCCCCTCGGGAGCCGGAGCTTACTACGAGCAGTACGTC. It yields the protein CASSPSGAGAYYEQYV.

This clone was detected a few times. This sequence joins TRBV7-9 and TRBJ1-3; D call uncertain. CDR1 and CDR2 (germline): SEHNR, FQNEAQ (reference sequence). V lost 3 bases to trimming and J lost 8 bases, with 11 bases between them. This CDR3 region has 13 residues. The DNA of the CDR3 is TGTGCCAGCAGCTTGATACAGTCGGACACCATATATTTT. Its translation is CASSLIQSDTIYF. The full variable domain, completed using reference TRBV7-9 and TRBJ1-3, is DTGVSQNPRHKITKRGQNVTFRCDPISEHNRLYWYRQTLGQGPEFLTYFQNEAQLEKSRLLSDRFSAERPKGSFSTLEIQRTEQGDSAMYLCASSLIQSDTIYFGEGSWLTVV.

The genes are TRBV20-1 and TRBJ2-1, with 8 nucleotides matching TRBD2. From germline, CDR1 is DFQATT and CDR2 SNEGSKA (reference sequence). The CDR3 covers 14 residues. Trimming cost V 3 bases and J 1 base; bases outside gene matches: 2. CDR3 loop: CSASSSGSYNEQFF. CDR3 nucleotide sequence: TGCAGTGCTAGTTCTAGCGGGTCCTACAATGAGCAGTTCTTC.

CDR3 sequence: CASSLNRGRNYGYTF. DNA for the CDR3: TGTGCCAGCAGCTTAAACAGGGGGCGTAACTATGGCTACACCTTC. This rearrangement joins TRBV7-2 to TRBJ1-2, with 9 bases identical to TRBD1. This CDR3 spans 15 amino acids. Germline V gene lookup returns CDR1 SGHTA and CDR2 FQGNSA. With 2 bases clipped from V and 1 base from J, the junction kept 2 bases outside the gene matches.

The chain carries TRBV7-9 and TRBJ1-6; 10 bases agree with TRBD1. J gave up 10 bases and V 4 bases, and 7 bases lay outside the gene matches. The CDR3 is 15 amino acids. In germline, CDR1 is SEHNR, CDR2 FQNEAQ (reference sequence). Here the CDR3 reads CASSSKGTGDSPLHF. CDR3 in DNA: TGTGCCAGCAGCTCAAAAGGGACAGGGGACTCACCCCTCCACTTT.

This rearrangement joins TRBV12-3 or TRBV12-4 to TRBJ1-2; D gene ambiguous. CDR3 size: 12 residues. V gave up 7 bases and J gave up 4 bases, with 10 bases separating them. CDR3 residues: CASTPEGYGYTF. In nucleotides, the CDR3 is TGTGCCAGCACCCCTGAGGGCTATGGCTACACCTTC.

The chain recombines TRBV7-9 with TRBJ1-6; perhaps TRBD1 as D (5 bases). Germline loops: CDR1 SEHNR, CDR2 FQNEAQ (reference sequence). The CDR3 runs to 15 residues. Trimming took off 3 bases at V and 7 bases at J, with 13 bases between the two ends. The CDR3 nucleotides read TGTGCCAGCAGCTTGGGGACCTACGGGAATTCACCCCTCCACTTT. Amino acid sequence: CASSLGTYGNSPLHF.

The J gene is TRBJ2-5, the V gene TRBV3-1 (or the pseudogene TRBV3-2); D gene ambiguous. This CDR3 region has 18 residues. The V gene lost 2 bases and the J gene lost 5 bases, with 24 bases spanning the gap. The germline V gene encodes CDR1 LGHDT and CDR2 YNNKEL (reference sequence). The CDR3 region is CASSQSWTSDPVRETQYF. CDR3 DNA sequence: TGTGCCAGCAGCCAATCGTGGACCAGCGACCCTGTGAGGGAGACCCAGTACTTC.

The CDR3 sequence: CASSQEQGRGNTEAFF. CDR3 nucleotide sequence: TGCGCCAGCAGCCAAGAGCAGGGACGGGGGAACACTGAAGCTTTCTTT. This sequence joins TRBV4-3 and TRBJ1-1; possibly TRBD1 for D (5 bases). Trimming removed 0 bases from V and 1 base from J, with 12 bases in between. The germline V gene has CDR1 LGHNA and CDR2 YSLEER. The CDR3 totals 16 residues.

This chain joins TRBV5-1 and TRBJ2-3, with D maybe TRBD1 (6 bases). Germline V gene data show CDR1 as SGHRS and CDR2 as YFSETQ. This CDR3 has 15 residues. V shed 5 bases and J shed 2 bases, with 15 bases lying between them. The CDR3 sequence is CASRPPTGPTDTQYF. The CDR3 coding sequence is TGCGCCAGCAGGCCCCCGACAGGTCCCACAGATACGCAGTATTTT.

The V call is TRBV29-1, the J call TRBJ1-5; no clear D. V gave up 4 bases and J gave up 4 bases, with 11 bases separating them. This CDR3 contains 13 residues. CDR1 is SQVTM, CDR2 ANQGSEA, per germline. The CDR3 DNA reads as TGCAGCGTTGGGGCAGGAAGGAATCAGCCCCAGCATTTT. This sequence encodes CSVGAGRNQPQHF.

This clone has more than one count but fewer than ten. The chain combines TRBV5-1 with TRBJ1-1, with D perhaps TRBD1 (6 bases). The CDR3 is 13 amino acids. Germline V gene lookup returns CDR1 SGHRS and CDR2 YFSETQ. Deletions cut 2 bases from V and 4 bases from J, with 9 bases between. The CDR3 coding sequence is TGCGCCAGCAGCTTAGGGACACGCACTGAAGCTTTCTTT. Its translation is CASSLGTRTEAFF.

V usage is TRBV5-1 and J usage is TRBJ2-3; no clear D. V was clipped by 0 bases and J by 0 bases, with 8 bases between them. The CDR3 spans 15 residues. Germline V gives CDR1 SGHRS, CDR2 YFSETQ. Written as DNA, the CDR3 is TGCGCCAGCAGCTTGGACGGTCTTAGCACAGATACGCAGTATTTT. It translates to CASSLDGLSTDTQYF.

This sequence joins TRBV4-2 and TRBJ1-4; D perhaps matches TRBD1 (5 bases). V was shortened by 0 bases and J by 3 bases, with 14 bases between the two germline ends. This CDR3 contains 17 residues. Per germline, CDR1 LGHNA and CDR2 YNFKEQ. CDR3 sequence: CASSQDPLREANEKLFF. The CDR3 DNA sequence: TGTGCCAGCAGCCAAGATCCCCTCAGGGAGGCTAATGAAAAACTGTTTTTT.

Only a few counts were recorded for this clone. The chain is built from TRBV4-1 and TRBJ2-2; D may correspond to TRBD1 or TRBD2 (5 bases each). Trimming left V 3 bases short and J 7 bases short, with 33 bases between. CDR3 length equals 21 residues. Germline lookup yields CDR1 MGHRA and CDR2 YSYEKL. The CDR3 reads CASSQLNREKGPLGMGGELFF. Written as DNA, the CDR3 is TGCGCCAGCAGCCAGTTAAATAGGGAGAAGGGACCCTTAGGGATGGGCGGGGAGCTGTTTTTT.

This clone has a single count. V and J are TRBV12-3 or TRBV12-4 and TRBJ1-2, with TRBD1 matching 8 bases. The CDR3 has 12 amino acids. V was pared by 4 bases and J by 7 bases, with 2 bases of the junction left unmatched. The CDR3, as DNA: TGTGCCAGCAGTTACAGGGGGGGTGGCTACACCTTC. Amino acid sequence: CASSYRGGGYTF.

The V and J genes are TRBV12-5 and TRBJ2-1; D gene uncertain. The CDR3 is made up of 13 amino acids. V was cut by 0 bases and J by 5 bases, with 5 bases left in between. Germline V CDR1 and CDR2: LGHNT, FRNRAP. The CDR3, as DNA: TGTGCTAGTGGTTTGGTACAGAACAATGAGCAGTTCTTC. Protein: CASGLVQNNEQFF.

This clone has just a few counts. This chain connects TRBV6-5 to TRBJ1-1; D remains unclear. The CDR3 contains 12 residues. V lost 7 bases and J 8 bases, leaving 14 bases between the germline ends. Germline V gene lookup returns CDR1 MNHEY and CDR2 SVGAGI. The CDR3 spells CASTPTTGEAFF. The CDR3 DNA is TGTGCCAGCACCCCCACCACCGGGGAAGCTTTCTTT.

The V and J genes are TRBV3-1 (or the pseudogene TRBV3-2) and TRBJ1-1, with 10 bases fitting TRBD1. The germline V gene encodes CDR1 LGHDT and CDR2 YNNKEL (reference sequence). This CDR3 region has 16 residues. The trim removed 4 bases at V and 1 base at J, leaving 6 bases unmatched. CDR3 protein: CASSRRTGGGNTEAFF. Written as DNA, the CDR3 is TGTGCCAGCAGCCGCAGGACAGGGGGAGGGAACACTGAAGCTTTCTTT.

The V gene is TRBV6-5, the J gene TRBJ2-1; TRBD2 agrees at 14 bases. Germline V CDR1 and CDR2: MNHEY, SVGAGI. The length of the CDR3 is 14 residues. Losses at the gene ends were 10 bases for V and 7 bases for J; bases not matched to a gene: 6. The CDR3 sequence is CATRRTSGGNEQFF. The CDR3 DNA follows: TGTGCCACCCGTAGGACTAGCGGGGGGAATGAGCAGTTCTTC.

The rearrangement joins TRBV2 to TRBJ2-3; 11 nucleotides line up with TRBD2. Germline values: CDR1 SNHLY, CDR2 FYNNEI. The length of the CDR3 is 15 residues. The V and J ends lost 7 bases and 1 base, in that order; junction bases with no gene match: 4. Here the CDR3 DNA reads TGTGCCAGCACCATACTAGCGGGGGGCACAGATACGCAGTATTTT. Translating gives CASTILAGGTDTQYF.

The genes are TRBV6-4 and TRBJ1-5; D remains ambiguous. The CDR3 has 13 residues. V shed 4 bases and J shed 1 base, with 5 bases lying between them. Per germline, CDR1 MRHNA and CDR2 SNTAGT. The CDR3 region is CASSAASNQPQHF. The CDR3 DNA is TGTGCCAGCAGTGCCGCGAGCAATCAGCCCCAGCATTTT.

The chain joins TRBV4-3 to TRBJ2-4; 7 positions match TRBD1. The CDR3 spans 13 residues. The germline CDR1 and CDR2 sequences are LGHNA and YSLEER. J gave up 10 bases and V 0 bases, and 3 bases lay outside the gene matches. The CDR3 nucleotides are TGCGCCAGCAGCCAAGATAGGGACAGAATTCAGTACTTC. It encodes CASSQDRDRIQYF.

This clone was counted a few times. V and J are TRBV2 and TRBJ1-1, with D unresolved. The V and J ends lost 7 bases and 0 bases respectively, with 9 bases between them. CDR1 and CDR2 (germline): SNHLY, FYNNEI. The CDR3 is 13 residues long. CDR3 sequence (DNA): TGTGCCAGCATTGGGTCTGTGAACACTGAAGCTTTCTTT. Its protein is CASIGSVNTEAFF.